The 28 T cell receptor beta chains below all came from one sample that was sequenced in a study of blood T cell repertoires in COVID-19. Measured with immunoSEQ multiplex PCR; TCRdb has only the in-frame clones, and not every one. The table includes 100,000 to 150,000 clones, 70% to 90% detected once. The source material was peripheral blood. Every receptor here comes from a woman of 80 years or more with acute or convalescent COVID-19.

This chain connects TRBV7-9 to TRBJ1-6; 7 positions match TRBD1. CDR1 and CDR2 (germline): SEHNR, FQNEAQ (reference sequence). V gave up 0 bases and J gave up 10 bases; unmatched junction bases: 18. The CDR3 runs to 19 residues. The CDR3 here is CASSLAGSGRIQGGSPLHF. CDR3 DNA sequence: TGTGCCAGCAGCTTAGCTGGTTCTGGGAGAATCCAGGGGGGCTCACCCCTCCACTTT.

This chain uses TRBV2 with TRBJ1-2; 10 nucleotides align to TRBD1. The germline CDR1 and CDR2 sequences are SNHLY and FYNNEI. V lost 7 bases, J lost 0 bases, and 5 bases stayed unmatched. The CDR3 runs to 15 residues. The CDR3 reads CASIDRGRSNYGYTF. CDR3 DNA sequence: TGTGCCAGCATCGACAGGGGGCGGTCTAACTATGGCTACACCTTC. Filled out from reference TRBV2 and TRBJ1-2, the complete variable domain reads EPEVTQTPSHQVTQMGQEVILRCVPISNHLYFYWYRQILGQKVEFLVSFYNNEISEKSEIFDDQFSVERPDGSNFTLKIRSTKLEDSAMYFCASIDRGRSNYGYTFGSGTRLTVV.

CDR3 in amino acids: CASSFDRGLDEKLFF. Here the CDR3 DNA reads TGTGCCAGCAGTTTCGACAGGGGGCTTGATGAAAAACTGTTTTTT. This chain connects TRBV6-5 to TRBJ1-4, with 10 bases identical to TRBD1. With 4 bases clipped from V and 6 bases from J, the junction kept 5 bases outside the gene matches. This CDR3 is built from 15 residues. Germline lookup yields CDR1 MNHEY and CDR2 SVGAGI.

This clone has just a few counts. The rearrangement joins TRBV4-2 to TRBJ1-3; D uncertain. V lost 1 base to trimming and J lost 7 bases, with 11 bases between them. The germline gives CDR1 LGHNA, CDR2 YNFKEQ. The CDR3 spans 14 residues. The CDR3 reads CASSQVGGRNTIYF. CDR3 coding DNA: TGTGCCAGCAGCCAAGTAGGAGGGAGGAACACCATATATTTT.

The rearrangement links TRBV21-1 to TRBJ1-4; TRBD1, the table's D call, lacks a check against the DNA. TRBV21-1 has pseudogene status. The CDR3 loop spans 14 amino acids. Written as DNA, the CDR3 is TGTGCCAGCGCCAGACAGGGGGCGCGTGAAAAACTGTTTTTT. Its translation: CASARQGAREKLFF.

V gene TRBV2 combines with J gene TRBJ2-1; 9 positions match TRBD1. The CDR3 extends over 16 amino acids. Germline lookup yields CDR1 SNHLY and CDR2 FYNNEI. The trim removed 6 bases at V and 3 bases at J, leaving 9 bases unmatched. CDR3 in DNA: TGTGCCAGCAGCGCGATTGACAGGGGGAACTACAATGAGCAGTTCTTC. Translating it yields CASSAIDRGNYNEQFF.

The rearrangement links TRBV19 to TRBJ2-1; the match to TRBD2 covers 16 bases. The CDR3 contains 21 residues. J gave up 3 bases and V 5 bases, and 16 bases lay outside the gene matches. Per the germline V gene, CDR1 is LNHDA and CDR2 is SQIVND (reference sequence). The CDR3 is CASSSHRSGTSGRENYNEQFF. In nucleotides, the CDR3 is TGTGCCAGTAGTTCGCACAGATCCGGGACTAGCGGGAGGGAAAACTACAATGAGCAGTTCTTC.

The chain combines TRBV7-9 with TRBJ2-5, with 8 bases that match TRBD2. The J segment lost 3 bases and the V segment lost 7 bases, leaving 10 bases of the junction unmatched. Germline CDR1 is SEHNR and CDR2 is FQNEAQ (reference sequence). The CDR3 spans 15 residues. The CDR3: CASTLAGGNKETQYF. The CDR3 nucleotides read TGTGCCAGCACTCTAGCGGGTGGAAATAAAGAGACCCAGTACTTC.

This chain links TRBV6-6 with TRBJ1-4; a weak D match, TRBD1 (5 bases). CDR1 MNHNY and CDR2 SVGAGI come from the germline V gene (reference sequence). The V and J ends lost 7 bases and 4 bases respectively, with 16 bases between them. There are 15 residues in the CDR3. The CDR3 is CASTSLGGVNEKLFF. The CDR3 nucleotides are TGTGCCAGCACTTCACTAGGAGGGGTTAATGAAAAACTGTTTTTT.

The DNA for the CDR3 is TGTGCCAGCAGCATGACTACCCCCTACGAGCAGTACTTC. The encoded protein is CASSMTTPYEQYF. This sequence joins TRBV6-5 and TRBJ2-7; possible D gene TRBD2, 5 bases. CDR1 and CDR2 (germline): MNHEY, SVGAGI. Trimming cost V 6 bases and J 2 bases, with 11 bases left between them. The CDR3 has 13 residues.

The chain has TRBV28 and TRBJ1-2; perhaps TRBD1 as D (5 bases). CDR1 and CDR2 (germline): MDHEN, SYDVKM. This CDR3 comprises 13 residues. Trimming removed 5 bases at V and 7 bases at J, with 14 bases between. The CDR3 is CASSPRGRAGYTF. For the CDR3, the DNA is TGTGCCAGCAGTCCCCGGGGGAGGGCTGGCTACACCTTC.

This clone has a single count. The genes are TRBV6-6 and TRBJ1-1; TRBD1 might be the D (6 bases). This CDR3 is 13 amino acids long. The V gene's germline CDR1 is MNHNY and CDR2 SVGAGI (reference sequence). V dropped 4 bases and J dropped 1 base, with 7 bases sitting between them. In DNA, the CDR3 is TGTGCCAGCAGTTCGACAGGGAACACTGAAGCTTTCTTT. Its protein is CASSSTGNTEAFF.

V is TRBV27 and J is TRBJ1-5; TRBD1 matches 7 bases. This CDR3 has 13 amino acids. J was trimmed by 7 bases and V by 6 bases; bases with no gene match: 6. In germline, CDR1 is MNHEY, CDR2 SMNVEV (reference sequence). CDR3 in DNA: TGTGCCAGCAGAAGGGGGCTGGGGCAGCCCCAGCATTTT. Its protein is CASRRGLGQPQHF.

The chain carries TRBV5-1 and TRBJ2-1, with a tentative D call TRBD2 (6 bases). The V gene's germline CDR1 is SGHRS and CDR2 YFSETQ. The CDR3 consists of 16 residues. V was shortened by 4 bases and J by 0 bases, with 14 bases between the two germline ends. In DNA, the CDR3 is TGCGCCAGCAGCGATGCGGGCGGGGCCTCCTACAATGAGCAGTTCTTC. This sequence encodes CASSDAGGASYNEQFF.

The chain uses TRBV3-1 (or the pseudogene TRBV3-2) and TRBJ2-6; D is undetermined. Germline values: CDR1 LGHDT, CDR2 YNNKEL (reference sequence). The CDR3 extends over 14 amino acids. Between the trimmed V and J ends, which lost 1 base and 4 bases, there was a span of 5 bases. CDR3 in DNA: TGTGCCAGCAGCCAAGTTCAGGGGGCCAACGTCCTGACTTTC. Translated: CASSQVQGANVLTF.

V and J are TRBV3-1 (or the pseudogene TRBV3-2) and TRBJ1-2; unclear D gene. V was cut by 1 base and J by 3 bases, with 6 bases left in between. The CDR3 runs to 13 residues. Germline V lookup: CDR1 LGHDT, CDR2 YNNKEL (reference sequence). The DNA for the CDR3 is TGTGCCAGCAGCCAAGCGACACACTATGGCTACACCTTC. Its protein product is CASSQATHYGYTF.

The gene calls are TRBV3-1 (or the pseudogene TRBV3-2) and TRBJ2-5; 8 bases agree with TRBD1. Germline CDR1 reads LGHDT; CDR2 reads YNNKEL (reference sequence). The J segment lost 3 bases and the V segment lost 4 bases, leaving 7 bases of the junction unmatched. This CDR3 contains 15 residues. The CDR3, as DNA: TGTGCCAGCAGCCTCGGACAGGGTTGGAAAGAGACCCAGTACTTC. Its protein is CASSLGQGWKETQYF.

This chain uses TRBV6-5 with TRBJ2-5; 13 bases are shared with TRBD2. The CDR3 has 15 residues. From germline, CDR1 is MNHEY and CDR2 SVGAGI. The V and J ends lost 2 bases and 4 bases, in that order; junction bases with no gene match: 1. CDR3 region: CASSYGLAGVETQYF. CDR3 nucleotides: TGTGCCAGCAGTTACGGACTAGCGGGAGTAGAGACCCAGTACTTC.

The chain links TRBV20-1 to TRBJ2-5; D is ambiguous. The germline V gene has CDR1 DFQATT and CDR2 SNEGSKA (reference sequence). This CDR3 comprises 10 residues. V lost 6 bases and J 1 base, leaving 3 bases between the germline ends. The CDR3 coding sequence is TGCAGTGCCGTCCAAGAGACCCAGTACTTC. This sequence encodes CSAVQETQYF.

V gene TRBV18 combines with J gene TRBJ1-6, with 10 bases fitting TRBD1. Looked up from germline, CDR1 is KGHSH and CDR2 is LQKENI. The CDR3 totals 17 residues. V was pared by 5 bases and J by 3 bases, with 7 bases of the junction left unmatched. The CDR3 is CASSASGTGVYNSPLHF. The CDR3 coding sequence is TGTGCCAGCTCAGCTTCCGGGACAGGGGTCTATAATTCACCCCTCCACTTT.

The chain employs TRBV9 and TRBJ1-6; D is uncertain. The CDR3 has 16 residues. Deletions cut 0 bases from V and 7 bases from J, with 14 bases between. Looked up from germline, CDR1 is SGDLS and CDR2 is YYNGEE. CDR3 amino acids: CASSVGPLVANSPLHF. The CDR3 DNA follows: TGTGCCAGCAGCGTAGGGCCACTTGTAGCCAATTCACCCCTCCACTTT.

V and J are TRBV9 and TRBJ2-5, with 7 bases matching TRBD2. CDR3 length equals 16 residues. Germline V gene data show CDR1 as SGDLS and CDR2 as YYNGEE. V dropped 3 bases and J dropped 2; count of bases not matched to a gene: 10. The DNA of the CDR3 is TGTGCCAGCAGCGGCCCGAGGGGCGGGAGACAAGAGACCCAGTACTTC. Protein product: CASSGPRGGRQETQYF.

The chain links TRBV19 to TRBJ2-7; 7 nucleotides match TRBD2. There are 15 residues in the CDR3. CDR1 is LNHDA and CDR2 is SQIVND in the germline V gene (reference sequence). With 2 bases clipped from V and 5 bases from J, the junction kept 9 bases outside the gene matches. The DNA of the CDR3 is TGTGCCAGTAGTATATCGGGGGGAGGCAGCGACGAGCAGTACTTC. It is translated as CASSISGGGSDEQYF.

In this sample, this clone turned up once. The rearrangement links TRBV5-1 to TRBJ2-2; a weak D match, TRBD2 (5 bases). Germline V CDR1 and CDR2: SGHRS, YFSETQ. V lost 0 bases and J 3 bases, leaving 15 bases between the germline ends. This CDR3 is built from 17 residues. The CDR3 DNA follows: TGCGCCAGCAGCTTGGCCAGTGGGAGTCAGGACACCGGGGAGCTGTTTTTT. Its protein is CASSLASGSQDTGELFF.

Regarding this clone: Other DNA sequences in the sample encode the same CDR3. The gene calls are TRBV12-3 or TRBV12-4 and TRBJ2-7; D is uncertain. The CDR3 consists of 11 residues. Between the trimmed V and J ends, which lost 3 bases and 3 bases, there was a span of 3 bases. Here the CDR3 reads CASSFSYEQYF. CDR3 bases: TGTGCCAGCAGTTTTAGCTACGAGCAGTACTTC.

The V and J genes are TRBV25-1 and TRBJ1-6; a weak D match, TRBD1 (6 bases). The V and J ends lost 2 bases and 7 bases respectively, with 12 bases between them. This CDR3 is built from 15 residues. The germline gives CDR1 MGHDK, CDR2 SYGVNS. The CDR3 region is CASSEHRGANSPLHF. The CDR3 nucleotides are TGTGCCAGCAGTGAACACCGGGGGGCGAATTCACCCCTCCACTTT.

The chain is built from TRBV6-5 and TRBJ1-2; tentative D call: TRBD1 (6 bases). The germline V and J ends were trimmed by 2 bases and 5 bases, with 9 bases remaining between them. Germline CDR1 is MNHEY and CDR2 is SVGAGI. This CDR3 has 13 amino acids. The CDR3 loop is CASSYAQGYGYTF. CDR3 nucleotides: TGTGCCAGCAGTTACGCCCAGGGGTATGGCTACACCTTC.

This clone showed up just a few times. The chain has TRBV7-9 and TRBJ1-3, with 7 bases aligning to TRBD1. This CDR3 contains 18 residues. In germline, CDR1 is SEHNR, CDR2 FQNEAQ (reference sequence). J was trimmed by 5 bases and V by 0 bases; bases with no gene match: 13. As DNA, the CDR3 is TGTGCCAGCAGCTTAGCGGTAGACGTACCAGGGGGTAGAAACACCATATATTTT. Translating gives CASSLAVDVPGGRNTIYF.